This T cell receptor beta chain was profiled in a study of identical twins. Germline V lookup: CDR1 DFQATT, CDR2 SNEGSKA (reference sequence). The CDR3 extends over 13 amino acids. TCRdb redid the calling of the 5' RACE reads with MiXCR, one entry per CDR3 protein. Of 1.5 million to 2 million distinct CDR3 sequences in the sample, around a third were seen once. This TCR was recovered from a newborn girl in good health. The sample comprised cord blood. The chain combines TRBV20-1 with TRBJ1-1, with 7 bases lining up with TRBD1. The CDR3 protein is CTQGGSMNTEAFF. Here the CDR3 DNA reads TGCACCCAGGGGGGGAGCATGAACACTGAAGCTTTCTTT.